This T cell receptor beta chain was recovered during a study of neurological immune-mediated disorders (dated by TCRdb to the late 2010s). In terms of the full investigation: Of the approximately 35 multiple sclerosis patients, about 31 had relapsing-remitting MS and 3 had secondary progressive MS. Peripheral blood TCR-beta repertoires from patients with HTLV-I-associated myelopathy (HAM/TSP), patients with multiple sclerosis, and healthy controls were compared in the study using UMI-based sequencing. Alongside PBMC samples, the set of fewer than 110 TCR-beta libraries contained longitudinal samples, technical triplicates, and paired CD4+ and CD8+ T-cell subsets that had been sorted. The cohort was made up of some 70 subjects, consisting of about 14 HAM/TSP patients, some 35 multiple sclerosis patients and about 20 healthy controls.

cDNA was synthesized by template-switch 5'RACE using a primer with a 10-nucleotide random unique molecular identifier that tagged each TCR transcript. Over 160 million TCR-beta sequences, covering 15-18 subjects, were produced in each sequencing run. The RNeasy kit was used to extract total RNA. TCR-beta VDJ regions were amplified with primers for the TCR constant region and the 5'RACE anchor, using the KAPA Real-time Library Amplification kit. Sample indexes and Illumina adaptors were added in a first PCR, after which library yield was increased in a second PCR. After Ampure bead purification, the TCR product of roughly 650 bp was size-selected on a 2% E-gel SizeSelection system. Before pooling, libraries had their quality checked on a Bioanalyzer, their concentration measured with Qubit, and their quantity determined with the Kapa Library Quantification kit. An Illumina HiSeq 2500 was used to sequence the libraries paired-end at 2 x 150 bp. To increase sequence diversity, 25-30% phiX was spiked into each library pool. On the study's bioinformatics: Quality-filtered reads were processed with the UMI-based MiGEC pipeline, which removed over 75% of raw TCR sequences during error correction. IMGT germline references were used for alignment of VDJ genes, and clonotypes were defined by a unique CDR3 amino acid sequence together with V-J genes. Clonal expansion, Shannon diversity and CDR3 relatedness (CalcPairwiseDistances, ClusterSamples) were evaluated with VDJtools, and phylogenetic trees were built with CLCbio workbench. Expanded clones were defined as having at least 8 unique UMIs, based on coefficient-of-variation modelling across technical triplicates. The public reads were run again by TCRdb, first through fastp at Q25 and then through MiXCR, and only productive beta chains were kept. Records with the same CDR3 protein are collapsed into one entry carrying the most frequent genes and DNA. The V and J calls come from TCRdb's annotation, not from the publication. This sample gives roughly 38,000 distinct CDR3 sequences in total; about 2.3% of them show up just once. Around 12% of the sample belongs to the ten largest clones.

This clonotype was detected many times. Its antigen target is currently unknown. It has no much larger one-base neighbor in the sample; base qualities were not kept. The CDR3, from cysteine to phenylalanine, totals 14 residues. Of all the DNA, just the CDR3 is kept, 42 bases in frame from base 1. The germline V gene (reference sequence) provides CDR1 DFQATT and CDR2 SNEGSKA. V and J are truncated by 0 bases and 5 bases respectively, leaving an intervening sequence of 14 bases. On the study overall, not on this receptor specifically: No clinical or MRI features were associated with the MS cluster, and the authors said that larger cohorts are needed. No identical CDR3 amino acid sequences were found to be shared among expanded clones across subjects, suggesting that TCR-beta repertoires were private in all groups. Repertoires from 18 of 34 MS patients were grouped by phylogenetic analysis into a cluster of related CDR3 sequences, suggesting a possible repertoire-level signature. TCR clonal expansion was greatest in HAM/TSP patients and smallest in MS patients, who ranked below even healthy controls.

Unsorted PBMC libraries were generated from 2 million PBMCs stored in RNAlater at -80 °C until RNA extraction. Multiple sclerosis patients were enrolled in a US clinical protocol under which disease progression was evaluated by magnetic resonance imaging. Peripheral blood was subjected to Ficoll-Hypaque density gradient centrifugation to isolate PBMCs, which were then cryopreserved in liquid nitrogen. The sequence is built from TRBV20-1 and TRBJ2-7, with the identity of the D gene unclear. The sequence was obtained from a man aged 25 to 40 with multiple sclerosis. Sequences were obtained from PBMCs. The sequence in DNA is TGCAGTGCTAGAGAAGGCGCGTCCTGGGACGAGCAGTACTTC. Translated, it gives CSAREGASWDEQYF.